What follows describes a single TCR beta chain. Its antigen is currently not known. Within one base of it there is no much larger clone, and no base qualities were kept. The trial excluded patients who had a history of autoimmune disease or were on systemic immunosuppression. Peripheral blood for TCR sequencing was collected from all dose cohorts at baseline, on cycle 4 day 1, and on cycle 7 day 1. Samples came from an open-label, multicenter, first-in-human phase I dose-escalation trial of ivuxolimab. Adults with locally advanced or metastatic head and neck squamous cell, hepatocellular, melanoma or renal cell carcinoma were enrolled in the trial. CD4+ and CD8+ T cells were sorted separately from peripheral blood before TCR sequencing. For sequencing of the TCRbeta CDR3 region, genomic DNA was extracted from the sorted cells. TCRbeta CDR3 regions were sequenced using the immunoSEQ Assay. The immuneACCESS repertoire file appears here via TCRdb, limited to in-frame rearrangements. These files lack a portion of the clones; in checked studies, under half of the deficit traces to unresolved V genes, and the cause of the others is not known. The sample table holds about 81,000 clones, of which 88% were seen once. The ten most abundant clones make up 0.45% to 0.55% of the sample.

V loses 3 bases of germline sequence and J loses 9 bases, and the interval between the two ends is 15 bases. Per the germline V gene (reference sequence), LNHDA is the CDR1 and SQIVND is the CDR2. The CDR3 sequence holds 15 residues, the cysteine and phenylalanine included. Of the read, only the CDR3 DNA is kept; its 45 bases are in frame from base 1. This specimen belongs to a study of OX40 agonist ivuxolimab in advanced cancers. Turning to the overall study: Ivuxolimab, which targeted the costimulatory receptor OX40 (CD134), was an agonistic, fully human IgG2 monoclonal antibody. Among the roughly 50 dose-escalation patients, about 19 had hepatocellular carcinoma, some 15 melanoma, 9 renal cell carcinoma and 9 head and neck cancer. Patients were allowed to have had prior anti-PD-1, anti-PD-L1 or anti-CTLA-4 therapy, and around two fifths of the dose-escalation patients had been treated with checkpoint inhibitors. Three dose-escalation patients achieved partial responses, one with hepatocellular carcinoma and two with cutaneous melanoma. A male proportion of nearly 85% and a mean age of approximately 58 years, ranging from about 23 to 90, were recorded for the dose-escalation cohort. The paper covers the monotherapy dose-escalation part of the phase I ivuxolimab trial, which included N of about 50 patients. Intravenous ivuxolimab was administered to patients every 2 weeks at six dose levels: 0.01, 0.1, 0.3, 1.5, 3 and 10 mg/kg. The point of sequencing TCRbeta in the periphery was to test whether ivuxolimab changed TCR sequence diversity and drove clonal T-cell expansion. Broad study findings and their caveats: After ivuxolimab, CD8+ T cells had more expanded clones than CD4+ T cells on average. At doses of 0.1 to 3.0 mg/kg, clonal expansion of both CD4+ and CD8+ T cells in blood was seen between baseline and week 6. Partial responders in the 0.1-3.0 mg/kg groups had among the lowest normalized peripheral clonal expansion, especially among CD8+ T cells. Low levels of normalized T-cell clonal expansion were also seen in some nonresponding patients. The antigen specificity of the peripheral T cells that underwent clonal expansion was not determined.

This clonotype was sampled from an adult with an advanced solid tumor such as melanoma, head and neck, liver or kidney cancer. The chain links TRBV19 with TRBJ1-6; the D gene lacks a confident call. This specimen consisted of CD4+ or CD8+ T cells sorted from blood, obtained in a trial of the OX40 agonist ivuxolimab. This receptor has the CDR3 CASSMVPGSGSPLHF. The nucleotide sequence is TGTGCCAGTAGTATGGTACCGGGATCAGGTTCACCCCTCCACTTT.